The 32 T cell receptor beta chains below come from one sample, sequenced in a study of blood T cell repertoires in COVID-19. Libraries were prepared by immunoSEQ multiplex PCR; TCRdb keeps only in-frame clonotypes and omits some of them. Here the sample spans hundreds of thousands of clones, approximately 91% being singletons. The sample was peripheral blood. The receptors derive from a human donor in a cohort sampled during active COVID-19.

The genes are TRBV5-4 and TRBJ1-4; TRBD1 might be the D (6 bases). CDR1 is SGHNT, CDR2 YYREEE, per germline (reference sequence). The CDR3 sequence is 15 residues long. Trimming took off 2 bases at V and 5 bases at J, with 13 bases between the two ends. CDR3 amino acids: CASSFDTGKNEKLFF. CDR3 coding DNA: TGTGCCAGCAGCTTCGACACAGGGAAAAATGAAAAACTGTTTTTT. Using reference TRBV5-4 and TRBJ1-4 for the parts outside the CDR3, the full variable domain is ETGVTQSPTHLIKTRGQQVTLRCSSQSGHNTVSWYQQALGQGPQFIFQYYREEENGRGNFPPRFSGLQFPNYSSELNVNALELDDSALYLCASSFDTGKNEKLFFGSGTQLSVL.

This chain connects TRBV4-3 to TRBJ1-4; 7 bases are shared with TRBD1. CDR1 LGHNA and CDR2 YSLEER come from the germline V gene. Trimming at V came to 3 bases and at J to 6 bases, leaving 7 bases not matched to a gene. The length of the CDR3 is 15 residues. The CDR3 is CASSQGGQKYEKLFF. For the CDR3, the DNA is TGCGCCAGCAGCCAGGGGGGACAGAAGTATGAAAAACTGTTTTTT.

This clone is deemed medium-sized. The CDR3 sequence: CASSFLDTQYF. CDR3 nucleotides: TGTGCCAGCAGTTTTCTGGATACGCAGTATTTT. This chain joins TRBV27 and TRBJ2-3; D gene uncertain. The V and J ends lost 3 bases and 6 bases respectively, with 4 bases between them. The germline V gene has CDR1 MNHEY and CDR2 SMNVEV (reference sequence). This CDR3 has 11 amino acids.

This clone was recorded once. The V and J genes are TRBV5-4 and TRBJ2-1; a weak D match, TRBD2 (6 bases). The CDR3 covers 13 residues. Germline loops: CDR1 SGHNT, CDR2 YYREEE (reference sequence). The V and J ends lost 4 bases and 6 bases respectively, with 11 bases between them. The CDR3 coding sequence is TGTGCCAGCAGCATTCTAGCGATCAATGAGCAGTTCTTC. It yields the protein CASSILAINEQFF. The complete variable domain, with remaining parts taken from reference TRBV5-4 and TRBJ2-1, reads ETGVTQSPTHLIKTRGQQVTLRCSSQSGHNTVSWYQQALGQGPQFIFQYYREEENGRGNFPPRFSGLQFPNYSSELNVNALELDDSALYLCASSILAINEQFFGPGTRLTVL.

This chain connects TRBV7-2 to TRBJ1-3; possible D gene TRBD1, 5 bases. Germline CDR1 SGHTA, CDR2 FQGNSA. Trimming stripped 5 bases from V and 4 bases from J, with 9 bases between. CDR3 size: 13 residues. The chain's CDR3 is CASSPYRGNTIYF. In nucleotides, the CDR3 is TGTGCCAGCAGCCCTTACAGGGGAAACACCATATATTTT.

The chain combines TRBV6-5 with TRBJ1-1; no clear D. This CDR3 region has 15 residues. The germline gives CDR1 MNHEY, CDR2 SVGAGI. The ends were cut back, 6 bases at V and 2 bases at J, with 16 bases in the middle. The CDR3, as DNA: TGTGCCAGCAGAACTACCGTCGGAGTCAACACTGAAGCTTTCTTT. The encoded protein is CASRTTVGVNTEAFF.

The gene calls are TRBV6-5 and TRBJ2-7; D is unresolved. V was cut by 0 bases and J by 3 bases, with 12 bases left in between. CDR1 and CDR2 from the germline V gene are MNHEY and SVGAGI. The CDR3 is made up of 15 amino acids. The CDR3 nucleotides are TGTGCCAGCAGTTACTCACTGGCAGGCAGCTACGAGCAGTACTTC. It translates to CASSYSLAGSYEQYF.

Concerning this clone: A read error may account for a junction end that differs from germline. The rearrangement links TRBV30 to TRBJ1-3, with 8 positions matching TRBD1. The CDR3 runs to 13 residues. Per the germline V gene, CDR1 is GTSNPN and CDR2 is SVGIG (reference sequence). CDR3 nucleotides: TGTGCCTGGAGTGCGGAGAATTACCGGGACAGGCATTTT. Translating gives CAWSAENYRDRHF.

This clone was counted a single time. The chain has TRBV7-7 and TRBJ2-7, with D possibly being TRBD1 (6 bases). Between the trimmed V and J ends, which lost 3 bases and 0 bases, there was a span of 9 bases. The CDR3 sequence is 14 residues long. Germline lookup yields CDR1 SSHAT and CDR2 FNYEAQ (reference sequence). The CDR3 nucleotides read TGTGCCAGCAGCTTCCGGGACATCTCCTACGAGCAGTACTTC. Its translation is CASSFRDISYEQYF.

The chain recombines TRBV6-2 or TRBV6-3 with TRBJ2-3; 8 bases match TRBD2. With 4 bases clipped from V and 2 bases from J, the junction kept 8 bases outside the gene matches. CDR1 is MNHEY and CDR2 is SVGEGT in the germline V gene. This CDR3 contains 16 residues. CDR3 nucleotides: TGTGCCAGCAGTTCGAGCGGGGGCTCTTACACAGATACGCAGTATTTT. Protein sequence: CASSSSGGSYTDTQYF.

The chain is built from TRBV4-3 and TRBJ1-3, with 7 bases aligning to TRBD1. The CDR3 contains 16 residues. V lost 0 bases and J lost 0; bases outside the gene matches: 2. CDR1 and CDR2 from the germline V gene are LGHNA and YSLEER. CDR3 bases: TGCGCCAGCAGCCAAGACGGGACAGCCTCTGGAAACACCATATATTTT. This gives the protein CASSQDGTASGNTIYF.

The CDR3 loop is CASKDSYGYTF. For the CDR3, the DNA is TGTGCCAGTAAAGACAGCTATGGCTACACCTTC. The chain employs TRBV19 and TRBJ1-2, with D possibly being TRBD1 (5 bases). This CDR3 comprises 11 residues. V dropped 7 bases and J dropped 4 bases, with 7 bases sitting between them. Germline CDR1 is LNHDA and CDR2 is SQIVND (reference sequence).

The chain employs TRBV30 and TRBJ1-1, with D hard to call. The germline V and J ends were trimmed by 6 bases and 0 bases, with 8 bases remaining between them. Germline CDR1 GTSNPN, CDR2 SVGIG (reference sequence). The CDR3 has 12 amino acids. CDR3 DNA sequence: TGTGCCTGTCTGGAGGTGAACACTGAAGCTTTCTTT. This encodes CACLEVNTEAFF.

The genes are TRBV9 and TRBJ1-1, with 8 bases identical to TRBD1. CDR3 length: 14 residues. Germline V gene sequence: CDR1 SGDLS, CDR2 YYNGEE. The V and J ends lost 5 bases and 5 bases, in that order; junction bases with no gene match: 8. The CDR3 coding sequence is TGTGCCAGCAGTTTTGGACAGGGAGGTACTGAAGCTTTCTTT. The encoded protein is CASSFGQGGTEAFF.

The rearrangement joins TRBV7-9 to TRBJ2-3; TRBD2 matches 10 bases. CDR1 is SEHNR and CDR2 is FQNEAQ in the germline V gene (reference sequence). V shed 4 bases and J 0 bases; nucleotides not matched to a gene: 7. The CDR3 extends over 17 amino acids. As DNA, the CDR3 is TGTGCCAGCAGCTCGATGGGACTAGCGATAAGCACAGATACGCAGTATTTT. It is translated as CASSSMGLAISTDTQYF.

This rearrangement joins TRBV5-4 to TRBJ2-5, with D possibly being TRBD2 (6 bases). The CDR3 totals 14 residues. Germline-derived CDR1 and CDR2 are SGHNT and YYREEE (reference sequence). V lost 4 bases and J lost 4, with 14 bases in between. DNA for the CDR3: TGTGCCAGCAGCCTGAGAAGGGGAGGAGAGACCCAGTACTTC. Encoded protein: CASSLRRGGETQYF.

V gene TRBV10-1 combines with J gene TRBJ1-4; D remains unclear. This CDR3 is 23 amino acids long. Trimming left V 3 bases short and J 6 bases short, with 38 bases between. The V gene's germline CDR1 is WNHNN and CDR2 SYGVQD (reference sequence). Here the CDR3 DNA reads TGCGCCAGCAGTGAAAGGAGAGGGTCTGGGCTGGGTCCCCTTACTCCTTCTTATGAAAAACTGTTTTTT. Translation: CASSERRGSGLGPLTPSYEKLFF.

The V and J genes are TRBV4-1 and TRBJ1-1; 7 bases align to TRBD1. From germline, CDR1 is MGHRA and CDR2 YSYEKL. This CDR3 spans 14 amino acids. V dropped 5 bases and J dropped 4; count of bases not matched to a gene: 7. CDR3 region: CASSVFGTVTEAFF. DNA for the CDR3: TGCGCCAGCAGCGTCTTCGGGACAGTCACTGAAGCTTTCTTT.

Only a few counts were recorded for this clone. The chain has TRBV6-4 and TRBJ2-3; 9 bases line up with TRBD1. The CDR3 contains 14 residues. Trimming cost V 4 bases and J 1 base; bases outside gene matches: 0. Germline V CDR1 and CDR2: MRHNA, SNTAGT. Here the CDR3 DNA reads TGTGCCAGCAGTGGGACAGGGGGCACAGATACGCAGTATTTT. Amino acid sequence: CASSGTGGTDTQYF.

The CDR3 DNA reads TGTGCCAGCAGGGACGACCTTGACAGGATCCTGGGACTAGCCTTGAAAGAGACCCAGTACTTC. It is translated as CASRDDLDRILGLALKETQYF. This chain joins TRBV6-4 and TRBJ2-5; 9 bases are shared with TRBD2. CDR1 is MRHNA, CDR2 SNTAGT, per germline. The CDR3 is 21 residues long. The V segment lost 6 bases and the J segment 3 bases; nucleotides outside the gene matches: 26.

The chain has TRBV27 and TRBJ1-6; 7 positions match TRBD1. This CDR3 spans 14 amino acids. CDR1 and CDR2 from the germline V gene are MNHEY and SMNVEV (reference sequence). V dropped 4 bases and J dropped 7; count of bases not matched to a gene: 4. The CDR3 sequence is CASSWDRANSPLHF. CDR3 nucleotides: TGTGCCAGCAGTTGGGACAGAGCCAATTCACCCCTCCACTTT.

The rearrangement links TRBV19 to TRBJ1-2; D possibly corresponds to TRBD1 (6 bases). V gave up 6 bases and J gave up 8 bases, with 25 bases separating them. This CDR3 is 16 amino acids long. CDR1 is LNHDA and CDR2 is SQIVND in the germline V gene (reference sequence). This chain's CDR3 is CASSVESTGLVGGYTF. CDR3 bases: TGTGCCAGTAGCGTAGAGTCAACAGGGTTAGTGGGAGGCTACACCTTC.

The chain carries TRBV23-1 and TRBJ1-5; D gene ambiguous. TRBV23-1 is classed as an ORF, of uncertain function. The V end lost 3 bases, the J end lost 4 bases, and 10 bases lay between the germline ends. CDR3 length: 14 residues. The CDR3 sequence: CASSQTLGNQPQHF. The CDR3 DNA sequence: TGCGCCAGCAGTCAGACCCTAGGAAATCAGCCCCAGCATTTT.

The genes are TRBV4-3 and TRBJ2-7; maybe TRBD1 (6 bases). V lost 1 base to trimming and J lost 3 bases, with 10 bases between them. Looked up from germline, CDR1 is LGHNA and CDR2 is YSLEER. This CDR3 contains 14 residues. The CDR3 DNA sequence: TGCGCCAGCAGCCAAGTCCAGGGGAACTACGAGCAGTACTTC. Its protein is CASSQVQGNYEQYF.

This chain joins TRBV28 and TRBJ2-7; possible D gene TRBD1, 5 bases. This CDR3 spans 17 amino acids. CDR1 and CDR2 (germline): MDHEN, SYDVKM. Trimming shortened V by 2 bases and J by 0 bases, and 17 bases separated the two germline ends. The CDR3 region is CASSLTSNRPGSYEQYF. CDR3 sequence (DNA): TGTGCCAGCAGTTTAACCTCGAACAGGCCGGGCTCCTACGAGCAGTACTTC. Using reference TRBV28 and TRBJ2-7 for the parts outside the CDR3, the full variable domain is DVKVTQSSRYLVKRTGEKVFLECVQDMDHENMFWYRQDPGLGLRLIYFSYDVKMKEKGDIPEGYSVSREKKERFSLILESASTNQTSMYLCASSLTSNRPGSYEQYFGPGTRLTVT.

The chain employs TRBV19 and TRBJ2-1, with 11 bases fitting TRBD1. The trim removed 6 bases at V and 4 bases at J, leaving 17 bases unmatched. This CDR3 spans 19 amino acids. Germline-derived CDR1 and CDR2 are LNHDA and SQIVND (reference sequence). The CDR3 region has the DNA TGTGCCAGTAGCCACAATACTTTAGGCCGGGACAGGGGGTACAATGAGCAGTTCTTC. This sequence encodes CASSHNTLGRDRGYNEQFF.

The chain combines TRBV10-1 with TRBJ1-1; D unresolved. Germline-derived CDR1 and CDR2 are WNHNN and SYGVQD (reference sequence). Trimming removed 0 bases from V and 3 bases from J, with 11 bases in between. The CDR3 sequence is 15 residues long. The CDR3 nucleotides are TGCGCCAGCAGTGAGTCGGGAGGGATATACACTGAAGCTTTCTTT. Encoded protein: CASSESGGIYTEAFF.

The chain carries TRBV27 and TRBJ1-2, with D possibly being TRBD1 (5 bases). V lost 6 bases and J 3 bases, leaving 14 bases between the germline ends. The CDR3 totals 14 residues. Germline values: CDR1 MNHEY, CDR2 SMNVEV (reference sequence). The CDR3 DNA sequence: TGTGCCAGCAGCGCCCGCCAGGGCTACTATGGCTACACCTTC. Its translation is CASSARQGYYGYTF.

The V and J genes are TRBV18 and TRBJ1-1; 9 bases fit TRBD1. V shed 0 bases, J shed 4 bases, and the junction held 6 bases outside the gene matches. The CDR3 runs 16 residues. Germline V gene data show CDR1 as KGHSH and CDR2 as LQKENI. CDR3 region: CASSPPGQGDVTEAFF. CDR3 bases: TGTGCCAGCTCACCACCGGGACAGGGTGACGTCACTGAAGCTTTCTTT.

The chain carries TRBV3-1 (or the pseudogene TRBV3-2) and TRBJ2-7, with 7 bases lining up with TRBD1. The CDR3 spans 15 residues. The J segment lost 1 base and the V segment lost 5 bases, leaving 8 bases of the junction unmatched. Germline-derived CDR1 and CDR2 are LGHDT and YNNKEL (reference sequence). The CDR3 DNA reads TGTGCCAGCAGCTGCCCTCTACAGGGGTCCTACGAGCAGTACTTC. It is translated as CASSCPLQGSYEQYF.

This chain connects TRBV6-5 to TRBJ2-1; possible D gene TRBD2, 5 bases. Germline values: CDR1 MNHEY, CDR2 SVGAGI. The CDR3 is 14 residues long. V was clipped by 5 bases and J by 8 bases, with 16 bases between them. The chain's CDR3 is CASSNPGHGDEQFF. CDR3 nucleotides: TGTGCCAGCAGTAATCCGGGCCACGGGGATGAGCAGTTCTTC.

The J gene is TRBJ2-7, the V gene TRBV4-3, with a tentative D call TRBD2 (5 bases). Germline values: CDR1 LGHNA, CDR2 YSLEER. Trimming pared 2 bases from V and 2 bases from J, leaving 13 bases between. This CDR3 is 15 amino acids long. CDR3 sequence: CASSQYVRGPYEQYF. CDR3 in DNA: TGCGCCAGCAGCCAATATGTCCGGGGTCCCTACGAGCAGTACTTC.